The sample holds many counts of the clone carrying this TCR beta chain. No antigen is known for it. MiXCR, run by TCRdb on the reads, gives a single entry per CDR3 protein. The repertoire holds around 280,000 distinct CDR3 sequences, with roughly 15% as singletons. The data belong to a study of T cell repertoires in cytomegalovirus infection. Study-level findings and limits: The ex vivo response was dominated by HLA-C-restricted CMV-specific TCR beta clonotypes.

The TCR originated in a human donor in good health (CMV status not recorded). Some clones in this sample may be carry-over from other donors' samples. Material for sequencing was PBMCs.

CDR3 loop: CASSVSAGTVYEQYF. CDR3 bases: TGTGCCAGCAGCGTGTCCGCCGGGACGGTCTACGAGCAGTACTTC. The chain links TRBV7-2 to TRBJ2-7; possibly TRBD1 or TRBD2 for D (5 bases each). This CDR3 comprises 15 residues. Germline loops: CDR1 SGHTA, CDR2 FQGNSA. Trimming removed 5 bases at V and 3 bases at J, with 17 bases between.